The present TCR beta chain was sequenced within a study of cytomegalovirus exposure and HLA in healthy donors. To note about this clone: The target antigen is unknown.

Study observations and caveats: Analysis performed later found roughly 18,000 TCR beta sequences associated with HLA alleles at 0.05 false discovery rate.

Nominal health characterized the donors when sampled, though unrecorded immune exposures were likely. The PCR ran on 60 Vbeta and 13 Jbeta primers. The table came from immunoSEQ multiplex PCR; TCRdb's copy has only in-frame clones and leaves some out. The sample gives roughly 140,000 clones, 72% of which show up once; 2.1% is in the top ten. Source material: PBMCs. The clonotype originates from a man aged 40-49 years in good health and CMV-seronegative.

The chain's CDR3 is CASSIASPLAAIGETQYF. The CDR3, as DNA: TGTGCCAGTAGTATAGCCTCCCCCCTAGCGGCTATCGGGGAGACCCAGTACTTC. The gene calls are TRBV19 and TRBJ2-5, with 7 nucleotides matching TRBD2. The CDR3 is 18 amino acids. Germline V gene data show CDR1 as LNHDA and CDR2 as SQIVND (reference sequence). The V and J ends lost 1 base and 5 bases, in that order; junction bases with no gene match: 16.